These T cell receptor beta chains were read from a single sample in a study. TCRdb reanalysed the 5' RACE reads using MiXCR and keeps one entry per CDR3 protein. The sample includes 32,000 or so distinct CDR3 sequences, 20% to 30% of them seen just once. Material for sequencing was tumor-infiltrating Tregs sorted from the breast tumor. The receptors here all came from a female donor with breast cancer. The CDR3 runs from the conserved cysteine through the conserved F or W. Each record gives: V gene, J gene, CDR3 length, CDR3 protein.

V: TRBV6-5; J: TRBJ2-7; length: 12; CDR3: CATRDFHYEQYF
V: TRBV7-3; J: TRBJ2-2; length: 17; CDR3: CASSLIGPGKTTGELFF
V: TRBV7-2; J: TRBJ2-1; length: 15; CDR3: CASSWGPLRGNEQFF
V: TRBV12-5; J: TRBJ2-3; length: 15; CDR3: CASGANWSGTDTQYF
V: TRBV6-1; J: TRBJ2-3; length: 12; CDR3: CASSGFTDTQYF
V: TRBV5-1; J: TRBJ2-5; length: 16; CDR3: CASSSSGRGLQETQYF
V: TRBV7-2; J: TRBJ1-1; length: 14; CDR3: CASSLAIGQLEAFF
V: TRBV20-1; J: TRBJ2-7; length: 13; CDR3: CSAPRGSLREQYF
V: TRBV7-2; J: TRBJ1-4; length: 12; CDR3: CASSLNREKLFF
V: TRBV20-1; J: TRBJ2-5; length: 12; CDR3: CSASKEKETQYF